The table lists the clone carrying this T cell receptor beta chain with a few counts. The donors were all healthy and Caucasian. CDR3 length: 22 amino acids. CDR1 is KGHDR and CDR2 is SFDVKD in the germline V gene. The V segment lost 0 bases and the J segment 0 bases; nucleotides outside the gene matches: 13. This specimen comes from a study of identical twins. Template switching (which added a universal primer site) was used, and cDNA carried unique molecular identifiers. TCRdb re-derived calls from the 5' RACE reads in MiXCR, one entry per CDR3 protein. The table lists more than 400,000 distinct CDR3 sequences, 12% to 15% of them singletons. The same data also went into a second study, on yellow fever vaccine responses in identical twins.

The V gene is TRBV24-1, the J gene TRBJ2-1; 13 bases agree with TRBD2. The receptor was derived from a woman younger than 35 in good health. The specimen sequenced was CD4+ T cells sorted from blood. CDR3 residues: CATSDLGGTSGTAQGSYNEQFF. In DNA form, the CDR3 reads TGTGCCACCAGTGATTTGGGAGGGACTAGCGGGACCGCCCAAGGCTCCTACAATGAGCAGTTCTTC.